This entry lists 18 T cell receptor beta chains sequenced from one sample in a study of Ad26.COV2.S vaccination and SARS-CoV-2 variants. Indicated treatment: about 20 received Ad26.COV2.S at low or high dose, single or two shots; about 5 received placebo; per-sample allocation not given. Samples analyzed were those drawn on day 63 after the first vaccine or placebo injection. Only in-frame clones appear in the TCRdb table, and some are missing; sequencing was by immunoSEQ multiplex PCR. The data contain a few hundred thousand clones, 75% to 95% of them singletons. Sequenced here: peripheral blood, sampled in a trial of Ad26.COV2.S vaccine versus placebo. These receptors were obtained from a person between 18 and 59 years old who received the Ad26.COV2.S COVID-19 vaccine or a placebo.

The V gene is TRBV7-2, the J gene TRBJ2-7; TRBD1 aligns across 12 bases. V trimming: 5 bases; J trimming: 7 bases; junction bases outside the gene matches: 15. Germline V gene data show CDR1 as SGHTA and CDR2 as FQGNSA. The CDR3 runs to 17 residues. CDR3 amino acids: CASSRDRGRTSGSEQYF. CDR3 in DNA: TGTGCCAGCAGCCGGGACAGGGGGCGAACGAGTGGTAGTGAGCAGTACTTC.

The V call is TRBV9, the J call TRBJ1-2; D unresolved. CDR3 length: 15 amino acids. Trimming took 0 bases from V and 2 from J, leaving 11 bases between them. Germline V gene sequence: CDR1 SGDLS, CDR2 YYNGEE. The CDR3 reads CASSVEVSGNYGYTF. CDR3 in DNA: TGTGCCAGCAGCGTAGAGGTGTCGGGGAACTATGGCTACACCTTC.

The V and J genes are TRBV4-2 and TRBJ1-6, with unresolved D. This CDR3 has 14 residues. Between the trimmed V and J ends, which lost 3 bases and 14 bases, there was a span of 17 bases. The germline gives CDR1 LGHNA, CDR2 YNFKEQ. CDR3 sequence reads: CASSQFSGETALHF. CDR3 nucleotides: TGTGCCAGCAGCCAGTTCTCTGGTGAGACGGCCCTCCACTTT.

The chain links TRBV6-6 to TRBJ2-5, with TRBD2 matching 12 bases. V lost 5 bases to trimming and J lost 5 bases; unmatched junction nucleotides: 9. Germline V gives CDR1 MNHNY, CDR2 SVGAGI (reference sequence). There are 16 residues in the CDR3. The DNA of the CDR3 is TGTGCCAGCAGTCGGACTAGCGGGATGGGGGTGGAGACCCAGTACTTC. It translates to CASSRTSGMGVETQYF.

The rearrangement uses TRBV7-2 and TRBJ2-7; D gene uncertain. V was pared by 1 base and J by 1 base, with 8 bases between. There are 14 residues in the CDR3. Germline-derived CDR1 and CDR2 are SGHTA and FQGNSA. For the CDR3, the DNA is TGTGCCAGCAGCTTAGGGCGGATTTCCTACGAGCAGTACTTC. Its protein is CASSLGRISYEQYF.

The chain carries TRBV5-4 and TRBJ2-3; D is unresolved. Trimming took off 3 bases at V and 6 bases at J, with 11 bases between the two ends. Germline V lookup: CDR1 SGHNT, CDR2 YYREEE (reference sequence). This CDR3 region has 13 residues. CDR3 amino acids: CASSSAGLDTQYF. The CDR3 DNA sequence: TGTGCCAGCAGCTCGGCCGGGCTTGATACGCAGTATTTT.

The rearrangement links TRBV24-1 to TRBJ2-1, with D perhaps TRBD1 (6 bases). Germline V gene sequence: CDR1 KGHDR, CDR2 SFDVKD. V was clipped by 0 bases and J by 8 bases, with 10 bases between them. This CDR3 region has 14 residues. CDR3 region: CATSDLSGVDEQFF. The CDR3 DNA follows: TGTGCCACCAGTGATTTGTCAGGGGTAGATGAGCAGTTCTTC.

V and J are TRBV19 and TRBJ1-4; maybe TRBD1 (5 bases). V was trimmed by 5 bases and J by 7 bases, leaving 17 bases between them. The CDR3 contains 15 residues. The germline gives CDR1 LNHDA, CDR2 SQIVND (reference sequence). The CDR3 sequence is CASSSQGLRFEKLFF. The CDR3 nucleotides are TGTGCCAGTAGTTCTCAGGGACTTCGGTTTGAAAAACTGTTTTTT.

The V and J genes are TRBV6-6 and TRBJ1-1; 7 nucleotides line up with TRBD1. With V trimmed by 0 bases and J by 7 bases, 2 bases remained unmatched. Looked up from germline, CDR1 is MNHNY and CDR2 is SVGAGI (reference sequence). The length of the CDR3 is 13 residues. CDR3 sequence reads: CASSYSTGVEAFF. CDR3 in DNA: TGTGCCAGCAGTTACTCAACAGGGGTTGAAGCTTTCTTT.

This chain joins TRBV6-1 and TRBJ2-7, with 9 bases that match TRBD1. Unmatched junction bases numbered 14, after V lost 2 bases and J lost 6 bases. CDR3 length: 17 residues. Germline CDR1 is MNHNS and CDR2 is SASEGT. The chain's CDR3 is CASSEYLIGTGSREQYF. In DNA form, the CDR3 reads TGTGCCAGCAGTGAATATTTAATCGGGACAGGGTCCCGCGAGCAGTACTTC.

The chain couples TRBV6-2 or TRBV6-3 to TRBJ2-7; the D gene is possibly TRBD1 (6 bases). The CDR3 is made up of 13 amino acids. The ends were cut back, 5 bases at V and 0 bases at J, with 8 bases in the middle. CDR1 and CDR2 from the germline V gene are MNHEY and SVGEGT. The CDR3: CASSGQNSYEQYF. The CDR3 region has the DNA TGTGCCAGCAGTGGACAGAACTCCTACGAGCAGTACTTC.

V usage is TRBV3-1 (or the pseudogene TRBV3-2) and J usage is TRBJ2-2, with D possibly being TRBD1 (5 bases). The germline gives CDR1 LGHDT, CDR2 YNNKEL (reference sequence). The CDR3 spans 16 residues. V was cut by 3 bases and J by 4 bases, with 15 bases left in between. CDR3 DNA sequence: TGTGCCAGCAGCCATAGAGCAGGGTCTGGCACCGGGGAGCTGTTTTTT. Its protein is CASSHRAGSGTGELFF.

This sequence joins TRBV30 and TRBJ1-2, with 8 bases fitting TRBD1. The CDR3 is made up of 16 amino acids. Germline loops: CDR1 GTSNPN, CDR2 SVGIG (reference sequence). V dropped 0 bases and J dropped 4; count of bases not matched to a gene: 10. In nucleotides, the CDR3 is TGTGCCTGGAGTGTTCTTCGACAGGGGAGTCCCTATGGCTACACCTTC. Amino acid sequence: CAWSVLRQGSPYGYTF.

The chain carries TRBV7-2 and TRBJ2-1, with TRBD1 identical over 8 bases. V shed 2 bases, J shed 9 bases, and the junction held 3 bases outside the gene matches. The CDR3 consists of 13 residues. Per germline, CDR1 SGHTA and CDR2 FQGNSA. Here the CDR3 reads CASSLSGGGEQFF. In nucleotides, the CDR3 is TGTGCCAGCAGCTTATCAGGGGGCGGTGAGCAGTTCTTC.

The CDR3, as DNA: TGTGCCTGGAGTGCGGGGGTCAATCAGCCCCAGCATTTT. Its protein product is CAWSAGVNQPQHF. The chain recombines TRBV30 with TRBJ1-5; D possibly corresponds to TRBD1 (5 bases). The V and J ends lost 1 base and 3 bases respectively, with 7 bases between them. Germline-derived CDR1 and CDR2 are GTSNPN and SVGIG (reference sequence). The CDR3 has 13 amino acids.

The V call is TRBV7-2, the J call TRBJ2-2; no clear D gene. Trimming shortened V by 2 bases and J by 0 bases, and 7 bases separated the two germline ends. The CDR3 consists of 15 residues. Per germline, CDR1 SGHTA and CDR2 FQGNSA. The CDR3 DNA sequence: TGTGCCAGCAGCTTAAGCCAAACGAACACCGGGGAGCTGTTTTTT. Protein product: CASSLSQTNTGELFF.

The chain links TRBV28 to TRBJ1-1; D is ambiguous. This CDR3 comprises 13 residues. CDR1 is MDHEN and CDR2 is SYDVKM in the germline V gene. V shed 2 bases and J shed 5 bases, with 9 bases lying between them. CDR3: CASSLPARTEAFF. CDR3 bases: TGTGCCAGCAGTTTACCGGCCCGAACTGAAGCTTTCTTT.

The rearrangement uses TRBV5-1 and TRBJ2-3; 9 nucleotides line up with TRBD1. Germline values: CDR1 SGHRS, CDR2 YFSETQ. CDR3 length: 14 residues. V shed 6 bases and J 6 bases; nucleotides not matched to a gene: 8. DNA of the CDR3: TGCGCCAGCAATACAGGGGGCGGTTCGGATACGCAGTATTTT. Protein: CASNTGGGSDTQYF.